The entry that follows covers one T cell receptor beta chain sequence. Method: immunoSEQ multiplex PCR; TCRdb's copy keeps in-frame clones and lacks some. The sample has 85,000 to 90,000 clones, 85% seen once. This sample is part of a study of OX40 agonist ivuxolimab in advanced cancers. V gave up 6 bases and J gave up 0 bases; unmatched junction bases: 1. The CDR3 consists of 13 residues. Germline V gives CDR1 LNHDA, CDR2 SQIVND (reference sequence). The clonotype was recovered from an adult with an advanced solid tumor such as melanoma, head and neck, liver or kidney cancer. The chain couples TRBV19 to TRBJ1-1; 7 nucleotides line up with TRBD1. Material: CD4+ or CD8+ T cells sorted from blood, obtained in a trial of the OX40 agonist ivuxolimab. The CDR3 spells CASRGQMNTEAFF. CDR3 coding DNA: TGTGCCAGTAGGGGACAGATGAACACTGAAGCTTTCTTT.